This TCR beta chain appears in the sequencing data of a study of blood T cell repertoires in COVID-19. In the study overall: The study drew acute and convalescent COVID-19 samples from the United States, Italy and Spain. The cDNA or gDNA used as material had been derived from T cells, B-cell-depleted T cells, or PBMCs.

Per the original data handling: Reference gene primer amplification gave estimated nucleated cell counts. Sequenced by immunoSEQ multiplex PCR; TCRdb stores in-frame clones only, minus some. That table gives V, J and clone size, and the DNA gave D and trimming. In the table there are more than 45,000 clones, roughly 79% of which are singletons. The V and J ends lost 4 bases and 4 bases respectively, with 17 bases between them. The germline gives CDR1 SGDLS, CDR2 YYNGEE. The CDR3 loop spans 16 amino acids. This clone was found a few times. Other DNA sequences within the sample encode an identical CDR3. The receptor's source is a human donor in a cohort sampled during active COVID-19. Material: peripheral blood. The genes are TRBV9 and TRBJ2-2; tentatively, D is TRBD2 (7 bases). Here the CDR3 reads CASSHRGGASTGELFF. The CDR3 DNA follows: TGTGCCAGCAGCCATAGGGGGGGGGCCTCCACCGGGGAGCTGTTTTTT.